The entry that follows covers one TCR beta chain sequence. The data are from a study of blood T cell repertoires in COVID-19. Assay: immunoSEQ multiplex PCR; the TCRdb copy retains only in-frame clones and omits some. Of about 97,000 clones in the sample, about 86% are singletons; the top ten hold around 2.2%. Germline V gene data show CDR1 as MDHEN and CDR2 as SYDVKM. The ends were cut back, 5 bases at V and 1 base at J, with 9 bases in the middle. This CDR3 has 13 residues. The rearrangement links TRBV28 to TRBJ2-7, with D tentatively TRBD1 (5 bases). Sequenced material: peripheral blood. The clonotype was recovered from a middle-aged man with COVID-19, enrolled during active disease. The CDR3: CASSDSPSYEQYF. CDR3 nucleotides: TGTGCCAGCAGTGACAGCCCTTCCTACGAGCAGTACTTC.